What follows is one T cell receptor (beta chain) and its context. As yet, its antigen is unknown. TCRdb's table, derived via immunoSEQ multiplex PCR, lists solely in-frame clones and lacks some. The sample carries under 95,000 clones, about 90% recorded once. This sample was taken from a study of OX40 agonist ivuxolimab in advanced cancers. The CDR3 sequence is 14 residues long. The trim removed 4 bases at V and 6 bases at J, leaving 9 bases unmatched. CDR1 is GTSNPN and CDR2 is SVGIG in the germline V gene (reference sequence). Broader study findings: Relative to CD4+ cells, CD8+ T cells on average had more expanded clones.

This specimen was CD4+ or CD8+ T cells sorted from blood, taken in a trial of the OX40 agonist ivuxolimab. The V and J genes are TRBV30 and TRBJ1-5; TRBD1 matches 7 bases. This TCR was sampled from an adult with an advanced solid tumor such as melanoma, head and neck, liver or kidney cancer. The CDR3 nucleotides read TGTGCCTGGAATCGAGGGGGCGCGAGTCAGCCCCAGCATTTT. This codes for CAWNRGGASQPQHF.